This TCR beta chain was identified during a study of blood T cell repertoires in COVID-19. The table lists this clone with a count of one. Generated by immunoSEQ multiplex PCR, the TCRdb table keeps only in-frame clones and is missing some. The data contain roughly 300,000 clones, 86% of them singletons. The sequence derives from a woman aged 18 to 35 who had recovered from COVID-19. Material for sequencing was PBMCs or T cells enriched from blood (not recorded which).

CDR3 protein: CASSSTSGEQYF. Written as DNA, the CDR3 is TGTGCCAGCAGCTCGACTAGCGGCGAGCAGTACTTC. The chain uses TRBV7-3 and TRBJ2-7; TRBD2 aligns across 9 bases. Germline V gene data show CDR1 as SGHTA and CDR2 as FQGTGA. The V and J ends lost 4 bases and 6 bases, in that order; junction bases with no gene match: 1. The CDR3 has 12 amino acids.